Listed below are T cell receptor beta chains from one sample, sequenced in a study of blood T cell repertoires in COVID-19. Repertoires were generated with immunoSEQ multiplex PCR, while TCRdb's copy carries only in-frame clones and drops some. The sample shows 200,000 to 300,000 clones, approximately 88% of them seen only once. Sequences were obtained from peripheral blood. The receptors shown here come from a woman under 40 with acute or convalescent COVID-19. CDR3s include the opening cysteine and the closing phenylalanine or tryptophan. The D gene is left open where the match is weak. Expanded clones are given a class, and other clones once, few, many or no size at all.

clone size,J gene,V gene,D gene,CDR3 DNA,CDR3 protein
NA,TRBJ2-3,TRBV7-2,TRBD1,TGTGCCAGCAGCTTAGCGTTAGGACAGGCAGATACGCAGTATTTT,CASSLALGQADTQYF
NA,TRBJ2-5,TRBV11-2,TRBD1,TGTGCCAGCAGGCCCCTGGGGACAGCAGAGACCCAGTACTTC,CASRPLGTAETQYF
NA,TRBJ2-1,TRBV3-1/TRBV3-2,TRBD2,TGTGCCAGCAGCCGATTTGCGGGAGGGTCCTACAATGAGCAGTTCTTC,CASSRFAGGSYNEQFF
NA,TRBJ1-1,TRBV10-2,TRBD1,TGCGCCAGCAAAGAACAGGGGGCGCCTCTTGAAGCTTTCTTT,CASKEQGAPLEAFF
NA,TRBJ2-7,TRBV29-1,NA,TGCAGCGTTGGTTCTACCGTCTACGAGCAGTACTTC,CSVGSTVYEQYF
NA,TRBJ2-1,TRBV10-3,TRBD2,TGTGCCATCAGTGAGAGCGGGACTGAGCAGTTCTTC,CAISESGTEQFF
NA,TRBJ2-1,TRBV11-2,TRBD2,TGTGCCAGCAGCTTAGGGAGCGGGAGGGACAATGAGCAGTTCTTC,CASSLGSGRDNEQFF
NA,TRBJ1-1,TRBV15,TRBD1,TGTGCCACCAGCAGAGACCAACAGGGGACTGAAGCTTTCTTT,CATSRDQQGTEAFF
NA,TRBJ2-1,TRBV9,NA,TGTGCCAGCACCCCACAGGACACCTACAATGAGCAGTTCTTC,CASTPQDTYNEQFF
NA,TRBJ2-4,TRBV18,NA,TGTGCCAGCTCACCACCGTTATTAGCCAAAAACATTCAGTACTTC,CASSPPLLAKNIQYF
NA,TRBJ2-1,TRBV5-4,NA,TGTGCCAGCAGCCAGGGGCCGCGGGATGAGCAGTTCTTC,CASSQGPRDEQFF
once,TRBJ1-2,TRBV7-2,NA,TGTGCCAGCAGCTTATCCGACCCCAGGGGCGCGCAGAGCTATGGCTACACCTTC,CASSLSDPRGAQSYGYTF
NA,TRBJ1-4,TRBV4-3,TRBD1,TGCGCCAGCAGCCAAGAACAGGGGGCTAGGGCTAATGAAAAACTGTTTTTT,CASSQEQGARANEKLFF
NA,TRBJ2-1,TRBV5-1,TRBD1,TGCGCCAGCAGCTATCGACTACAGGGGGCGTACAATGAGCAGTTCTTC,CASSYRLQGAYNEQFF
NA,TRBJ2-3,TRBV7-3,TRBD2,TGTGCCAGCAGCTTAAACCCCGGGCTAGCGGGCCGCACAGATACGCAGTATTTT,CASSLNPGLAGRTDTQYF
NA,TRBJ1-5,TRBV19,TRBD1,TGTGCCAGTACTCTTAGTCTGCTGAGGACAGGGAATCAGCCCCAGCATTTT,CASTLSLLRTGNQPQHF
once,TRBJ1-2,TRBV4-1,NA,TGCGCCAGCAGCCAAGTCCAGTCCGCAATCGACAGCAACTATGGCTACACCTTC,CASSQVQSAIDSNYGYTF
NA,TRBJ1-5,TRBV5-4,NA,TGTGCCAGCAGCAACGGACAGCACAATCAGCCCCAGCATTTT,CASSNGQHNQPQHF
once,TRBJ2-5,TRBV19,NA,TGTGCCAGTAGTACGACAATCCAAGAGACCCAGTACTTC,CASSTTIQETQYF
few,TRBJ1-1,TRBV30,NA,TGTGCCAGCGGTAGAAAGACTGAAGCTTTCTTT,CASGRKTEAFF
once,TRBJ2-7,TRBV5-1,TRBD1,TGCGCCAGCAGCTTGGGAGGGACAGGGACCTACGAGCAGTACTTC,CASSLGGTGTYEQYF
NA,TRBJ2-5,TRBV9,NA,TGTGCCAGCTCCACTGGGGGGGAGACCCAGTACTTC,CASSTGGETQYF
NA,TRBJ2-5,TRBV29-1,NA,TGCAGCGTTGGCGTCGGCCAAGAGACCCAGTACTTC,CSVGVGQETQYF
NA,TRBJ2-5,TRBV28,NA,TGTGCCAGCAGATACCCGGTGCCGCCCGGGACCCAGTACTTC,CASRYPVPPGTQYF
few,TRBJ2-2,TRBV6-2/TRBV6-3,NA,TGTGCCAGCAGTTACCTCGGGAATTCAAACACCGGGGAGCTGTTTTTT,CASSYLGNSNTGELFF
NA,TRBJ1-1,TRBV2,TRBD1,TGTGCCAGCAGTGACGGGACAGGGGCTCATGAAGCTTTCTTT,CASSDGTGAHEAFF
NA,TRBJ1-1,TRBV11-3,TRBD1,TGTGCCAGCAGCTTGAGGGGACAGGGGGCGGACACTGAAGCTTTCTTT,CASSLRGQGADTEAFF
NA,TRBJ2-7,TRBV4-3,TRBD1,TGCGCCAGCAGCCAAGCCCCCGGGACAGGGGGCTACGAGCAGTACTTC,CASSQAPGTGGYEQYF
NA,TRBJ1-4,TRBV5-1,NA,TGCGCCAGCAGCTTGATTGCAGGGGCTAATGAAAAACTGTTTTTT,CASSLIAGANEKLFF
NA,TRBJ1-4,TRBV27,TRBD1,TGTGCCAGCAGGACAGGGGGCCGGGGTGAAAAACTGTTTTTT,CASRTGGRGEKLFF
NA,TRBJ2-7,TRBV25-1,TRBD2,TGTGCCAGCAGCCCTACTAGCGTCTACGAGCAGTACTTC,CASSPTSVYEQYF
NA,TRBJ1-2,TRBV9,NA,TGTGCCAGCAGCCACCGACAGGCGGGCTATGGCTACACCTTC,CASSHRQAGYGYTF
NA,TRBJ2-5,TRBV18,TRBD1,TGTGCCAGCTCAAAGGACAGGTTATTAGAGACCCAGTACTTC,CASSKDRLLETQYF
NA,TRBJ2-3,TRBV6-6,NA,TGTGCCAGCAGCAAACAGGGTCCTAGCACAGATACGCAGTATTTT,CASSKQGPSTDTQYF
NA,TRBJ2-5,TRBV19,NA,TGTGCCAGTAGGGCGAGGCAAGGGGACAACCGAGAGACCCAGTACTTC,CASRARQGDNRETQYF
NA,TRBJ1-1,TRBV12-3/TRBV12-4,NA,TGTGCCAGCAGCCGGTTGAGGGACACTGAAGCTTTCTTT,CASSRLRDTEAFF
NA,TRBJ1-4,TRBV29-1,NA,TGCAGCGTCGCCGGGACCCTTCAGGGGGAAAAACTGTTTTTT,CSVAGTLQGEKLFF
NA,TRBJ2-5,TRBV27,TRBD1,TGTGCCAGCAGGGGGACAGGGTTGCAAGAGACCCAGTACTTC,CASRGTGLQETQYF
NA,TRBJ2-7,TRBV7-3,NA,TGTGCCAGCAGCTTAAGAGACACCTACGAGCAGTACTTC,CASSLRDTYEQYF
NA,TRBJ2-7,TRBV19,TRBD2,TGTGCCAGTAGTACCCGGACTAGCGGGAGCCCCTACGAGCAGTACTTC,CASSTRTSGSPYEQYF
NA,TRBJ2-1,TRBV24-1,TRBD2,TGTGCCACCAGTGACCCGACTAGCGGAGACAATGAGCAGTTCTTC,CATSDPTSGDNEQFF
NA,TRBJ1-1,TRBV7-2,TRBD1,TGTGCCAGCAGCATAGACAGGGGCAACACTGAAGCTTTCTTT,CASSIDRGNTEAFF
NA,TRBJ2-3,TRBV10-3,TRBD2,TGTGCCATGGGTAGCGGGCTCCGAGGCACAGATACGCAGTATTTT,CAMGSGLRGTDTQYF
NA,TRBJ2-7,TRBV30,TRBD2,TGTGCCTGGAGACGGACTAGCGGAAGAAGAGGGGACGAGCAGTACTTC,CAWRRTSGRRGDEQYF
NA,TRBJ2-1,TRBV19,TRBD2,TGTGCCAGTAGTATAGAGGCGGGAGCCCTCTACAATGAGCAGTTCTTC,CASSIEAGALYNEQFF
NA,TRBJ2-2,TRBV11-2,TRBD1,TGTGCCAGCAGTTTAAGGACAGGGGGAGCCGGGGAGCTGTTTTTT,CASSLRTGGAGELFF
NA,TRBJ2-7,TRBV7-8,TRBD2,TGTGCCAGCAGCTTAGAGCTAGCGGGAGAAAGTCGGCCCCAGTACTTC,CASSLELAGESRPQYF
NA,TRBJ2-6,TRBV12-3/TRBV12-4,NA,TGTGCCAGCATGAGCTCTGGGGCCAACGTCCTGACTTTC,CASMSSGANVLTF
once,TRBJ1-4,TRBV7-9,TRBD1,TGTGCCACCCGGACAGGGCATAATGAAAAACTGTTTTTT,CATRTGHNEKLFF
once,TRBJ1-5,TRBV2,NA,TGTGCCAGCAGCAAACCAGACTCAAGAGATCAGCCCCAGCATTTT,CASSKPDSRDQPQHF
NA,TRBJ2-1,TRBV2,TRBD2,TGTGCCACAAGCGGGAGGGCCTATAGTGAGCAGTTCTTC,CATSGRAYSEQFF
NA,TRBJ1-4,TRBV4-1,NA,TGCGCCAGCAGCCAAGAAGGGGCCAGGACTAATGAAAAACTGTTTTTT,CASSQEGARTNEKLFF
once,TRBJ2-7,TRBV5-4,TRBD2,TGTGCCAGCAGCCAAGGTCCCGGACTAGCGGGAAACGACGAGCAGTACTTC,CASSQGPGLAGNDEQYF
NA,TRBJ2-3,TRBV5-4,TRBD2,TGTGCCAGCAGCTCCCTGGGACTAGCGGTACTTGATACGCAGTATTTT,CASSSLGLAVLDTQYF